Following are 23 T cell receptor beta chains from one sample sequenced in a study of T cells after yellow fever vaccination. In TCRdb, the 5' RACE reads were re-called with MiXCR into one record per CDR3 protein. Among over 100,000 distinct CDR3 sequences listed, around 8.6% were seen once. The sequencing here drew on CD8+ T cells sorted from PBMCs, taken 45 days after the yellow fever booster vaccination. The receptors come from a man aged 25 to 40 who received the YFV17D yellow fever vaccine.

In its sample, this clonotype was seen many times. V is TRBV18 and J is TRBJ1-1, with 7 bases matching TRBD1. Germline V gene data show CDR1 as KGHSH and CDR2 as LQKENI. Trimming removed 4 bases from V and 7 bases from J; junction bases left unmatched: 3. This CDR3 region has 12 residues. The CDR3 nucleotides read TGTGCCAGCTCACAAGGGACAGTTGAAGCTTTCTTT. The encoded protein is CASSQGTVEAFF. The full variable domain, rest sourced from reference TRBV18 and TRBJ1-1, is NAGVMQNPRHLVRRRGQEARLRCSPMKGHSHVYWYRQLPEEGLKFMVYLQKENIIDESGMPKERFSAEFPKEGPSILRIQQVVRGDSAAYFCASSQGTVEAFFGQGTRLTVV.

This clonotype was detected a few times. The chain uses TRBV20-1 and TRBJ2-5; 8 nucleotides align to TRBD2. The length of the CDR3 is 16 residues. The ends lost 3 bases at V and 3 bases at J; junction bases unmatched: 12. Germline CDR1 DFQATT, CDR2 SNEGSKA (reference sequence). The DNA of the CDR3 is TGCAGTGCTAGCGGTCTTAGCGGGACCTCCGAAGAGACCCAGTACTTC. Translated: CSASGLSGTSEETQYF.

This clonotype was recorded a few times. The genes are TRBV11-3 and TRBJ2-1, with 9 bases identical to TRBD1. V lost 4 bases, J lost 8 bases, and 9 bases stayed unmatched. The length of the CDR3 is 15 residues. Germline values: CDR1 SGHNT, CDR2 YENEEA. The CDR3 loop reads CASSSDRGYTDEQFF. CDR3 in DNA: TGTGCCAGCAGCTCGGACAGGGGCTACACGGATGAGCAGTTCTTC.

This clonotype appeared many times. The V and J genes are TRBV12-3 or TRBV12-4 and TRBJ2-7; tentative D call: TRBD2 (5 bases). The CDR3 length is 15 residues. V shed 2 bases and J shed 5 bases, with 16 bases lying between them. CDR3 region: CASSLSRGIVNEQYF. The CDR3 DNA reads as TGTGCCAGCAGTTTAAGTAGAGGGATCGTAAACGAGCAGTACTTC.

As to this clonotype: A clone one base away is much larger, so this may be a read error. The chain employs TRBV10-2 and TRBJ2-7; no firm D call. Germline CDR1 WSHSY, CDR2 SAAADI. The CDR3 covers 13 residues. The CDR3 bases are TGCGCCAGCAGTGACTCCCTCACCTACAAGCAGTACTTC. Protein product: CASSDSLTYKQYF.

This clonotype was counted many times. The rearrangement uses TRBV7-9 and TRBJ2-5; possible D gene TRBD1, 5 bases. V dropped 5 bases and J dropped 2 bases, with 12 bases sitting between them. Germline loops: CDR1 SEHNR, CDR2 FQNEAQ (reference sequence). This CDR3 is 14 amino acids long. The CDR3 coding sequence is TGTGCCAGCAGCCATACAGGAAATCAAGAGACCCAGTACTTC. The encoded protein is CASSHTGNQETQYF.

This clonotype was seen repeatedly, ten times or more. CDR3 region: CASSLVVFNEQFF. CDR3 nucleotides: TGTGCCAGCAGCTTAGTGGTGTTCAATGAGCAGTTCTTC. V is TRBV7-9 and J is TRBJ2-1; D not resolved. The CDR3 is 13 amino acids. Trimming cost V 1 base and J 6 bases, with 7 bases left between them. The germline CDR1 and CDR2 sequences are SEHNR and FQNEAQ (reference sequence).

DNA for the CDR3: TGTGCCAGCAGCCAAGAAACGGGAGCGGGGAATGAGCAGTTCTTC. Protein product: CASSQETGAGNEQFF. The rearrangement links TRBV3-1 to TRBJ2-1, with 7 bases aligning to TRBD2. The V gene end was trimmed by 0 bases and the J gene end by 7 bases; junction bases not matched to a gene: 6. CDR3 length: 15 amino acids. Germline V gene sequence: CDR1 LGHDT, CDR2 YNNKEL (reference sequence).

With respect to this clonotype: A much larger clone lies one base from this, so it may be a read error. The chain carries TRBV9 and TRBJ2-2; D is unresolved. This CDR3 is built from 13 residues. Germline-derived CDR1 and CDR2 are SGDLS and YYNGEE. The CDR3: CAGSDENTGELFF. The DNA for the CDR3 is TGTGCCGGCAGCGACGAGAACACCGGGGAGCTGTTTTTT.

The rearrangement joins TRBV15 to TRBJ1-1; 7 bases align to TRBD1. Losses at the gene ends were 5 bases for V and 7 bases for J; bases not matched to a gene: 7. The CDR3 has 13 amino acids. Germline-derived CDR1 and CDR2 are LNHNV and YYDKDF (reference sequence). Here the CDR3 reads CATSPDREGEAFF. In DNA, the CDR3 is TGTGCCACCAGCCCCGACAGGGAGGGTGAAGCTTTCTTT.

This clonotype was counted many times. V usage is TRBV5-1 and J usage is TRBJ1-6; 7 bases match TRBD1. V lost 7 bases to trimming and J lost 7 bases; unmatched junction nucleotides: 8. This CDR3 comprises 14 residues. CDR1 is SGHRS and CDR2 is YFSETQ in the germline V gene. CDR3 residues: CASCSGTVNSPLHF. The CDR3 coding sequence is TGCGCCAGCTGCTCCGGGACAGTCAATTCACCCCTCCACTTT.

This clonotype was seen a handful of times. This chain joins TRBV20-1 and TRBJ2-7; 7 bases agree with TRBD1. The germline V gene has CDR1 DFQATT and CDR2 SNEGSKA (reference sequence). With 6 bases clipped from V and 0 bases from J, the junction kept 14 bases outside the gene matches. This CDR3 is built from 16 residues. The CDR3 nucleotides are TGCAGTGCCGATTATTTTCGGGACAGCGACTCCTACGAGCAGTACTTC. It encodes CSADYFRDSDSYEQYF.

This clonotype was seen at least ten times. The chain joins TRBV10-3 to TRBJ2-7, with 7 nucleotides matching TRBD1. V shed 2 bases, J shed 4 bases, and the junction held 5 bases outside the gene matches. Germline V CDR1 and CDR2: ENHRY, SYGVKD. The CDR3 totals 14 residues. The CDR3 reads CAISEPTGKYEQYF. In DNA form, the CDR3 reads TGTGCCATCAGTGAGCCGACAGGGAAATACGAGCAGTACTTC.

There are a few counts of this clonotype. The rearrangement joins TRBV5-1 to TRBJ2-7, with TRBD1 identical over 8 bases. This CDR3 is built from 16 residues. CDR1 is SGHRS and CDR2 is YFSETQ in the germline V gene. Trimming at V came to 3 bases and at J to 1 base, leaving 9 bases not matched to a gene. The CDR3 nucleotides read TGCGCCAGCAGCTACGGGACAGGTGCCTATTCCTACGAGCAGTACTTC. As protein: CASSYGTGAYSYEQYF.

This sequence joins TRBV4-3 and TRBJ2-5; 11 bases map to TRBD2. CDR3 length: 16 residues. Germline V gene lookup returns CDR1 LGHNA and CDR2 YSLEER. Germline trimming cut 2 bases from V and 5 bases from J; bases unmatched to any gene: 7. The CDR3 protein is CASSQTLAGGGETQYF. CDR3 DNA: TGCGCCAGCAGCCAAACTTTAGCGGGAGGGGGCGAGACCCAGTACTTC.

The chain uses TRBV28 and TRBJ2-1; D perhaps matches TRBD2 (5 bases). Germline CDR1 MDHEN, CDR2 SYDVKM. The CDR3 is made up of 13 amino acids. Trimming left V 9 bases short and J 0 bases short, with 9 bases between. The CDR3 spells CARRVSSYNEQFF. The DNA for the CDR3 is TGTGCCAGGCGGGTCAGCTCCTACAATGAGCAGTTCTTC.

This clonotype was recorded at least ten times. The chain links TRBV4-3 to TRBJ2-1, with 9 positions matching TRBD1. This CDR3 is 13 amino acids long. Trimming removed 3 bases from V and 9 bases from J; junction bases left unmatched: 3. Germline loops: CDR1 LGHNA, CDR2 YSLEER. The CDR3 DNA is TGCGCCAGCAGCCAGATGACAGGGGGTGAGCAGTTCTTC. Protein product: CASSQMTGGEQFF.

This clonotype has more than one count but fewer than ten. The rearrangement uses TRBV10-3 and TRBJ2-5; D uncertain. Germline loops: CDR1 ENHRY, CDR2 SYGVKD. Trimming shortened V by 4 bases and J by 6 bases, and 15 bases separated the two germline ends. The CDR3 sequence is 14 residues long. The CDR3 bases are TGTGCCATCAGTGCGGCCAACGTGAAACAGACCCAGTACTTC. Its protein product is CAISAANVKQTQYF.

This clonotype has ten or more counts. This chain uses TRBV12-3 or TRBV12-4 with TRBJ2-7, with D unclear. The CDR3 length is 15 residues. V was trimmed by 7 bases and J by 0 bases, leaving 16 bases between them. CDR3 loop: CASTSGLPSSYEQYF. In DNA, the CDR3 is TGTGCCAGCACCTCAGGTCTCCCCAGCTCCTACGAGCAGTACTTC.

At least ten counts were recorded for this clonotype. The chain recombines TRBV20-1 with TRBJ2-5; a weak D match, TRBD1 (6 bases). The CDR3 spans 15 residues. CDR1 is DFQATT and CDR2 is SNEGSKA in the germline V gene (reference sequence). Trimming took off 5 bases at V and 0 bases at J, with 16 bases between the two ends. The CDR3 nucleotides are TGCAGTGCTCGAGGGGACAAACTACACCAAGAGACCCAGTACTTC. Translation gives CSARGDKLHQETQYF.

Ten or more counts support this clonotype. The rearrangement links TRBV7-2 to TRBJ2-7, with 7 bases matching TRBD2. The V and J ends lost 1 base and 2 bases, in that order; junction bases with no gene match: 5. From germline, CDR1 is SGHTA and CDR2 FQGNSA. The CDR3 runs 15 residues. The CDR3 spells CASSLVPGGAYEQYF. The CDR3 DNA reads as TGTGCCAGCAGCTTAGTTCCGGGGGGAGCCTACGAGCAGTACTTC.

Many counts were recorded for this clonotype. This sequence joins TRBV29-1 and TRBJ2-1, with a tentative D call TRBD1 (6 bases). Germline values: CDR1 SQVTM, CDR2 ANQGSEA. Trimming removed 7 bases from V and 9 bases from J, with 7 bases in between. This CDR3 is built from 9 residues. The CDR3 DNA is TGCAGCGCAGGGGTTGAGCAGTTCTTC. Its translation is CSAGVEQFF.

This clonotype was seen at least ten times. The chain joins TRBV4-3 to TRBJ2-7; TRBD1 matches at 8 bases. The V gene's germline CDR1 is LGHNA and CDR2 YSLEER. Trimming removed 0 bases from V and 0 bases from J; junction bases left unmatched: 4. The CDR3 runs to 16 residues. The CDR3 reads CASSQERGQVSYEQYF. The DNA of the CDR3 is TGCGCCAGCAGCCAAGAGAGGGGACAGGTCTCCTACGAGCAGTACTTC.